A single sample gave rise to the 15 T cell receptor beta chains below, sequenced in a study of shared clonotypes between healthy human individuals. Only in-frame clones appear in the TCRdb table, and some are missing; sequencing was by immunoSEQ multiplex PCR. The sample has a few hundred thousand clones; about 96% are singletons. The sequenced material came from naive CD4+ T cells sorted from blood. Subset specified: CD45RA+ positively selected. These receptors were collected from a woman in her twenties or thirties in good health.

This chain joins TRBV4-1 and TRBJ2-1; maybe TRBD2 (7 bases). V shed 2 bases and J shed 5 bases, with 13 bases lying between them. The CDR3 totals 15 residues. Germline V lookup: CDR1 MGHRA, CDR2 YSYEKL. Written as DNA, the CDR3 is TGCGCCAGCAGCCAAAAAGGGGGGGCTCACAATGAGCAGTTCTTC. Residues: CASSQKGGAHNEQFF.

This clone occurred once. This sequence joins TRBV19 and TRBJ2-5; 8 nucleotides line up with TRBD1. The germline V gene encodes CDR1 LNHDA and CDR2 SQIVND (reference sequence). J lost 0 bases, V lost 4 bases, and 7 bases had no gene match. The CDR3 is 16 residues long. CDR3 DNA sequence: TGTGCCAGTAGTAGAGGGGACAGGACAGACCAAGAGACCCAGTACTTC. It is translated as CASSRGDRTDQETQYF.

CDR3 amino acids: CASSFRRSNEKLFF. DNA of the CDR3: TGTGCCAGCAGTTTCCGACGGTCTAATGAAAAACTGTTTTTT. The chain uses TRBV27 and TRBJ1-4; D not resolved. The CDR3 sequence is 14 residues long. V was pared by 3 bases and J by 3 bases, with 8 bases between. Germline CDR1 reads MNHEY; CDR2 reads SMNVEV (reference sequence).

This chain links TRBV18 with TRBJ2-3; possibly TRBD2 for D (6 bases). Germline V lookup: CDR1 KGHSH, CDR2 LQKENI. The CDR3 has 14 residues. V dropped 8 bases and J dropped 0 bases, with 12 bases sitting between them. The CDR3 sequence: CASQLATSTDTQYF. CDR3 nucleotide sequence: TGTGCCAGCCAACTAGCTACTAGCACAGATACGCAGTATTTT.

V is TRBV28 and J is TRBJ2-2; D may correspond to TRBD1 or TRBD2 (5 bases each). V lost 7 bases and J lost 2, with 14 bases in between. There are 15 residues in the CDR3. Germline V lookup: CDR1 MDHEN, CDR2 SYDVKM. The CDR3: CASISGTKNTGELFF. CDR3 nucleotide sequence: TGTGCCAGCATTTCCGGGACGAAAAACACCGGGGAGCTGTTTTTT.

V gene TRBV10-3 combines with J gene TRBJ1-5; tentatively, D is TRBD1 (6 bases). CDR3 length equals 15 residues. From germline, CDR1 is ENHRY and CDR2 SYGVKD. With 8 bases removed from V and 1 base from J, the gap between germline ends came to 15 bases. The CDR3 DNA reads TGTGCCATCTCAGGGGAGTTGAGGAGCAATCAGCCCCAGCATTTT. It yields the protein CAISGELRSNQPQHF.

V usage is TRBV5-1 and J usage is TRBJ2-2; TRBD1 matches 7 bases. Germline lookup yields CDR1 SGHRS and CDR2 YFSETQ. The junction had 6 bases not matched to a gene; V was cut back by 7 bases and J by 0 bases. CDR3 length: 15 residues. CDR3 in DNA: TGCGCCAGCCTAGGGGGCGCACCGAACACCGGGGAGCTGTTTTTT. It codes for CASLGGAPNTGELFF. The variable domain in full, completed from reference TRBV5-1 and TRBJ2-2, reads KAGVTQTPRYLIKTRGQQVTLSCSPISGHRSVSWYQQTPGQGLQFLFEYFSETQRNKGNFPGRFSGRQFSNSRSEMNVSTLELGDSALYLCASLGGAPNTGELFFGEGSRLTVL.

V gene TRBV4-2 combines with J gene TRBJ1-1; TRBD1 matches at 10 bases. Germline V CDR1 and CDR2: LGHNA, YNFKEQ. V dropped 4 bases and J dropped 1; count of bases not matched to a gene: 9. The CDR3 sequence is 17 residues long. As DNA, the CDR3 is TGTGCCAGCAGCCGCACCGGGACAGGGGCGTCGAACACTGAAGCTTTCTTT. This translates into CASSRTGTGASNTEAFF.

CDR3 sequence reads: CASSQALAGVEQYF. DNA for the CDR3: TGCGCCAGCAGCCAGGCGCTAGCGGGAGTGGAGCAGTACTTC. The rearrangement uses TRBV5-1 and TRBJ2-7; 10 positions match TRBD2. Germline V CDR1 and CDR2: SGHRS, YFSETQ. The V segment lost 4 bases and the J segment 7 bases; nucleotides outside the gene matches: 8. CDR3 size: 14 residues.

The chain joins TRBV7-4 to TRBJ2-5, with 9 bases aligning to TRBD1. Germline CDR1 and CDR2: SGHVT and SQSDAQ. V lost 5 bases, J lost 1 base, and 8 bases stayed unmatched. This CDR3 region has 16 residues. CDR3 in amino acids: CASSPGLDRGQETQYF. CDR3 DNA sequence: TGTGCCAGCAGCCCCGGGTTGGACAGGGGCCAAGAGACCCAGTACTTC.

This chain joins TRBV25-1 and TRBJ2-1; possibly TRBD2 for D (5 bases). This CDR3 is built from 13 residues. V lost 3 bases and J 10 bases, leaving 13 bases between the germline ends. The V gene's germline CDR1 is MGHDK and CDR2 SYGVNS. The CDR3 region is CASSERPAGEQFF. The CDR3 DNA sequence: TGTGCCAGCAGTGAGCGGCCCGCGGGCGAGCAGTTCTTC.

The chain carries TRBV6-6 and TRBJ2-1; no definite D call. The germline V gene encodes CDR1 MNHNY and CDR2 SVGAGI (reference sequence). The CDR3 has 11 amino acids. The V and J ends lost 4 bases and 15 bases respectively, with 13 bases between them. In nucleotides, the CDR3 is TGTGCCAGCAGTTCCTTATTTGTCGCGTTCTTC. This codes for CASSSLFVAFF.

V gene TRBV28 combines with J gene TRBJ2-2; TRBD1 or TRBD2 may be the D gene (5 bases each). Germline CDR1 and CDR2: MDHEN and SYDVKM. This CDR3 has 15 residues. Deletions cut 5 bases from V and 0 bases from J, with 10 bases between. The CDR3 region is CASSGDVANTGELFF. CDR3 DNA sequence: TGTGCCAGCAGTGGGGACGTGGCGAACACCGGGGAGCTGTTTTTT.

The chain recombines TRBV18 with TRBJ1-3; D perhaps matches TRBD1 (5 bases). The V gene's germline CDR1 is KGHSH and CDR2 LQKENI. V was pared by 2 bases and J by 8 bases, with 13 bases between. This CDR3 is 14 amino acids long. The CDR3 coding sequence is TGTGCCAGCTCACCAGGCAGGGCGGGAGACACCATATATTTT. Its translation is CASSPGRAGDTIYF.

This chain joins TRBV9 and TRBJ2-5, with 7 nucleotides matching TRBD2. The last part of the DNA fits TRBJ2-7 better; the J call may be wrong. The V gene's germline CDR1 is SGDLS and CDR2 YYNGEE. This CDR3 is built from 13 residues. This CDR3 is CASSVSSGYEQYF. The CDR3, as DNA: TGTGCCAGCAGCGTATCTAGCGGCTACGAGCAGTACTTC.